Following are 32 T cell receptor beta chains from one sample sequenced in a study of T cell repertoires in aging, cancer and after chemotherapy. TCR beta rearrangements were amplified from peripheral blood genomic DNA. Multiplex touch-down PCR with TRB-A/B primers amplified rearranged V-D-J TRB sequences. MiXCR was run by TCRdb on the multiplex PCR reads, yielding one entry per CDR3 protein. Of about 5,300 distinct CDR3 sequences in the sample, over 35% were seen once. Sequences were obtained from blood. These receptors all come from a human donor with a blood cancer.

The chain combines TRBV20-1 with TRBJ2-3; D possibly corresponds to TRBD2 (5 bases). Germline V gene data show CDR1 as DFQATT and CDR2 as SNEGSKA (reference sequence). This CDR3 has 11 residues. V lost 6 bases to trimming and J lost 8 bases, with 12 bases between them. The CDR3 nucleotides read TGCAGTGCCAGACTACAGTCTACGCAGTATTTT. Encoded protein: CSARLQSTQYF.

The V call is TRBV20-1, the J call TRBJ2-1; 16 nucleotides align to TRBD2. V shed 1 base and J 0 bases; nucleotides not matched to a gene: 12. Germline V lookup: CDR1 DFQATT, CDR2 SNEGSKA (reference sequence). The CDR3 spans 21 residues. The CDR3 protein is CSARALKGTSGRVSSYNEQFF. The CDR3 DNA follows: TGCAGTGCTAGAGCCTTAAAGGGGACTAGCGGGAGGGTAAGCTCCTACAATGAGCAGTTCTTC.

A few counts support this clonotype. The rearrangement uses TRBV29-1 and TRBJ2-7, with TRBD2 matching over 9 bases. J lost 2 bases, V lost 7 bases, and 12 bases had no gene match. CDR1 SQVTM and CDR2 ANQGSEA come from the germline V gene. This CDR3 is built from 15 residues. CDR3 DNA: TGCAGCGCTGGACACTTAGCGGGGGCCACCTACGAGCAGTACTTC. Translating it yields CSAGHLAGATYEQYF.

Points on this clonotype: The junction shows a germline mismatch at one end, possibly a read error. The V gene is TRBV4-3, the J gene TRBJ2-2; D gene unclear. In germline, CDR1 is LGHNA, CDR2 YSLEER. The CDR3 extends over 14 amino acids. The CDR3 reads CASSRELPTGELFF. The CDR3 region has the DNA TGTGCCAGCAGCCGCGAATTACCCACCGGGGAGCTGTTTTTT.

In the case of this clonotype: The junction differs from germline at one of its ends, possibly a read error. The V and J genes are TRBV6-5 and TRBJ2-2; 8 bases fit TRBD1. This CDR3 region has 15 residues. Germline loops: CDR1 MNHEY, CDR2 SVGAGI. The CDR3 is CTSRKQGALTGELFF. The DNA for the CDR3 is TGTACCAGCAGAAAGCAGGGGGCGCTTACCGGGGAGCTGTTTTTT.

This clonotype was detected a few times. An end of the junction differs from the germline gene, which may be a read error. The rearrangement joins TRBV30 to TRBJ2-2, with TRBD1 as a possible D gene (7 bases). Per the germline V gene, CDR1 is GTSNPN and CDR2 is SVGIG (reference sequence). This CDR3 has 15 residues. CDR3 DNA sequence: TGTGCCTGGACTACGACAGGGAAATTTGGGGAGGCATTCCTTTTT. It is translated as CAWTTTGKFGEAFLF.

This clonotype has a handful of counts. This chain connects TRBV7-6 to TRBJ2-2, with 11 bases that match TRBD1. V lost 5 bases to trimming and J lost 6 bases; unmatched junction nucleotides: 8. The CDR3 is made up of 16 amino acids. Germline CDR1 and CDR2: SGHVS and FNYEAQ. The CDR3 spells CASSPYRDRGSGELFF. The CDR3 coding sequence is TGTGCCAGCAGCCCCTACCGGGACAGGGGGTCCGGGGAGCTGTTTTTT.

In its sample, this clonotype was seen a few times. This chain connects TRBV27 to TRBJ2-3; D is possibly TRBD1 (6 bases). The CDR3 is 13 residues long. The V gene's germline CDR1 is MNHEY and CDR2 SMNVEV (reference sequence). The V end lost 6 bases, the J end lost 4 bases, and 11 bases lay between the germline ends. CDR3 nucleotide sequence: TGTGCCAGCAGGTACACAGGGTCAGATACGCAGTATTTT. As protein: CASRYTGSDTQYF.

This clonotype is deemed medium-sized. This chain joins TRBV30 and TRBJ2-2; D perhaps matches TRBD2 (5 bases). Germline assignment: CDR1 GTSNPN and CDR2 SVGIG (reference sequence). The V end lost 3 bases, the J end lost 1 base, and 15 bases lay between the germline ends. The CDR3 is made up of 16 amino acids. The CDR3 coding sequence is TGTGCCTGGAGAGACTGGACGGACTTGAACACCGGGGAGCTGTTTTTT. This translates into CAWRDWTDLNTGELFF.

The chain joins TRBV6-5 to TRBJ1-1; tentative D call: TRBD1 (6 bases). Looked up from germline, CDR1 is MNHEY and CDR2 is SVGAGI. The V end was cut by 7 bases, the J end by 0 bases, with 12 bases between. The CDR3 covers 14 residues. The CDR3 region has the DNA TGTGCCAGCAAAGAAACAGGGTTGAACACTGAAGCTTTCTTT. Residues: CASKETGLNTEAFF.

V usage is TRBV7-6 and J usage is TRBJ1-4; TRBD1 matches at 7 bases. Germline values: CDR1 SGHVS, CDR2 FNYEAQ. V lost 3 bases to trimming and J lost 8 bases; unmatched junction nucleotides: 9. The CDR3 has 15 amino acids. CDR3 nucleotides: TGTGCCAGCAGCTTCTACACCCGACAGGGCGAAAAACTGTTTTTT. Translating gives CASSFYTRQGEKLFF.

The chain couples TRBV19 to TRBJ1-2, with no clear D. Germline V lookup: CDR1 LNHDA, CDR2 SQIVND (reference sequence). The V and J ends lost 9 bases and 5 bases respectively, with 4 bases between them. This CDR3 has 9 residues. The CDR3 here is CASRYGYTF. In nucleotides, the CDR3 is TGTGCCAGCCGGTATGGCTACACCTTC.

The rearrangement joins TRBV12-3 or TRBV12-4 to TRBJ2-1; D may be TRBD2 (7 bases). The V end was cut by 5 bases, the J end by 7 bases, with 24 bases between. The CDR3 contains 17 residues. As DNA, the CDR3 is TGTGCCAGCAGTGAAGCGGAGGGGGGGGGGCCGGGAAATGAGCAGTTCTTC. Translating it yields CASSEAEGGGPGNEQFF.

This rearrangement joins TRBV5-6 to TRBJ1-1, with TRBD1 as a possible D gene (5 bases). This CDR3 is built from 14 residues. V was trimmed by 1 base and J by 0 bases, leaving 7 bases between them. Germline V gene sequence: CDR1 SGHDT, CDR2 YYEEEE. The chain's CDR3 is CASSLRQMNTEAFF. The CDR3 nucleotides are TGTGCCAGCAGCTTGAGACAGATGAACACTGAAGCTTTCTTT.

The CDR3 protein is CASSSGLAFNEQFF. CDR3 bases: TGTGCCAGCAGCTCCGGACTAGCGTTTAATGAGCAGTTCTTC. The rearrangement uses TRBV5-4 and TRBJ2-1; 9 nucleotides match TRBD2. This CDR3 region has 14 residues. From germline, CDR1 is SGHNT and CDR2 YYREEE (reference sequence). V lost 3 bases, J lost 7 bases, and 5 bases stayed unmatched.

The chain carries TRBV29-1 and TRBJ1-6; 9 bases line up with TRBD1. Germline lookup yields CDR1 SQVTM and CDR2 ANQGSEA. The CDR3 is 13 amino acids. The trim removed 5 bases at V and 9 bases at J, leaving 5 bases unmatched. This CDR3 is CSVRRDRVSPLHF. The CDR3 DNA reads as TGCAGCGTTCGTCGGGACAGGGTTTCACCCCTCCACTTT.

This clonotype is judged medium-sized. The chain carries TRBV6-6 and TRBJ2-6, with 7 bases that match TRBD2. This CDR3 is built from 15 residues. Germline V gives CDR1 MNHNY, CDR2 SVGAGI (reference sequence). The V gene end was trimmed by 5 bases and the J gene end by 2 bases; junction bases not matched to a gene: 3. CDR3 in DNA: TGTGCCAGCAGTCTCGGGACTACTGGGGCCAACGTCCTGACTTTC. Translating it yields CASSLGTTGANVLTF.

There are a few counts of this clonotype. The chain is built from TRBV6-5 and TRBJ2-7; a weak D match, TRBD1 (6 bases). Germline V gene lookup returns CDR1 MNHEY and CDR2 SVGAGI. Trimming left V 6 bases short and J 2 bases short, with 14 bases between. The CDR3 has 14 amino acids. The CDR3 region is CASRGTTGTYEQYF. In nucleotides, the CDR3 is TGTGCCAGCAGGGGGACGACAGGAACCTACGAGCAGTACTTC.

The table lists this clonotype with a few counts. The chain is built from TRBV20-1 and TRBJ1-2, with D perhaps matching TRBD1 (5 bases). The CDR3 has 11 residues. Germline V gives CDR1 DFQATT, CDR2 SNEGSKA (reference sequence). The germline V and J ends were trimmed by 0 bases and 10 bases, with 9 bases remaining between them. CDR3 nucleotide sequence: TGCAGTGCTAGAGATGGGGGGGACTACACCTTC. It yields the protein CSARDGGDYTF.

The chain couples TRBV6-2 or TRBV6-3 to TRBJ2-3, with 9 bases matching TRBD2. The CDR3 is made up of 19 amino acids. Germline V gives CDR1 MNHEY, CDR2 SVGEGT. J lost 0 bases, V lost 6 bases, and 16 bases had no gene match. The CDR3 reads CASRPDRRRTSGSTDTQYF. CDR3 bases: TGTGCCAGCAGACCGGACAGGAGGAGAACTAGCGGGAGCACAGATACGCAGTATTTT.

There are a few counts of this clonotype. DNA of the CDR3: TGCAGCGTGGCCAGGGTTTACACTGAAGCTTTCTTT. As protein: CSVARVYTEAFF. The genes are TRBV29-1 and TRBJ1-1; D might be TRBD1 (5 bases). Germline assignment: CDR1 SQVTM and CDR2 ANQGSEA. Trimming shortened V by 6 bases and J by 3 bases, and 11 bases separated the two germline ends. The length of the CDR3 is 12 residues.

V gene TRBV6-6 combines with J gene TRBJ2-5; 11 bases map to TRBD2. Germline CDR1 reads MNHNY; CDR2 reads SVGAGI (reference sequence). Trimming cost V 7 bases and J 3 bases; bases outside gene matches: 4. The CDR3 runs to 14 residues. This CDR3 is CASTPGLAEETQYF. Here the CDR3 DNA reads TGTGCCAGCACCCCGGGACTAGCGGAAGAGACCCAGTACTTC.

The chain couples TRBV19 to TRBJ1-1; unclear D gene. V was trimmed by 5 bases and J by 1 base, leaving 11 bases between them. There are 14 residues in the CDR3. Germline assignment: CDR1 LNHDA and CDR2 SQIVND (reference sequence). CDR3 in amino acids: CASSSGWRNTEAFF. The CDR3 coding sequence is TGTGCCAGTAGTTCAGGCTGGCGGAACACTGAAGCTTTCTTT.

This chain joins TRBV30 and TRBJ1-1; 8 bases line up with TRBD1. This CDR3 has 15 amino acids. The V and J ends lost 4 bases and 4 bases, in that order; junction bases with no gene match: 11. The germline V gene has CDR1 GTSNPN and CDR2 SVGIG (reference sequence). Written as DNA, the CDR3 is TGTGCCTGGAATTTCAAACAGGGGGGTCTCACTGAAGCTTTCTTT. Translated, it gives CAWNFKQGGLTEAFF. Combining the CDR3 with reference TRBV30 and TRBJ1-1 gives the whole variable domain SQTIHQWPATLVQPVGSPLSLECTVEGTSNPNLYWYRQAAGRGLQLLFYSVGIGQISSEVPQNLSASRPQDRQFILSSKKLLLSDSGFYLCAWNFKQGGLTEAFFGQGTRLTVV.

This clonotype was recorded once. V gene TRBV7-6 combines with J gene TRBJ2-1, with 10 bases identical to TRBD2. Looked up from germline, CDR1 is SGHVS and CDR2 is FNYEAQ. The CDR3 runs 15 residues. V was pared by 5 bases and J by 7 bases, with 8 bases of the junction left unmatched. The CDR3 loop reads CASSLGLAGVNEQFF. The CDR3 DNA reads TGTGCCAGCAGCCTCGGGCTAGCGGGAGTAAATGAGCAGTTCTTC.

The gene calls are TRBV14 and TRBJ2-1, with D perhaps matching TRBD1 (5 bases). The CDR3 covers 15 residues. Germline V lookup: CDR1 SGHDN, CDR2 FVKESK. V was trimmed by 1 base and J by 4 bases, leaving 11 bases between them. CDR3 amino acids: CASSQALAGYNEQFF. Written as DNA, the CDR3 is TGTGCCAGCAGCCAAGCCCTCGCAGGGTACAATGAGCAGTTCTTC.

Here the CDR3 reads CASSYSRPGTSGGLTDTQYF. CDR3 nucleotides: TGTGCCAGCAGTTACTCAAGACCGGGGACTAGCGGGGGGCTGACAGATACGCAGTATTTT. The chain recombines TRBV6-5 with TRBJ2-3, with 15 bases aligning to TRBD2. CDR3 length equals 20 residues. Germline CDR1 MNHEY, CDR2 SVGAGI. Losses at the gene ends were 0 bases for V and 3 bases for J; bases not matched to a gene: 10.

The chain joins TRBV5-6 to TRBJ2-3; D is tentatively TRBD1 or TRBD2 (6 bases each). The CDR3 contains 15 residues. From germline, CDR1 is SGHDT and CDR2 YYEEEE. Trimming left V 4 bases short and J 0 bases short, with 12 bases between. CDR3 residues: CASSQQGGSTDTQYF. CDR3 sequence (DNA): TGTGCCAGCAGCCAACAGGGAGGTAGCACAGATACGCAGTATTTT.

By share of the sample, this clonotype is medium-sized. The chain carries TRBV19 and TRBJ2-3; unclear D gene. The V end lost 2 bases, the J end lost 3 bases, and 6 bases lay between the germline ends. The CDR3 is 13 amino acids. Looked up from germline, CDR1 is LNHDA and CDR2 is SQIVND (reference sequence). The CDR3 region is CASSISRTDTQYF. CDR3 DNA sequence: TGTGCCAGTAGTATATCCAGGACAGATACGCAGTATTTT.

This clonotype was recorded a few times. This chain uses TRBV27 with TRBJ1-6; 8 nucleotides agree with TRBD1. V trimming: 3 bases; J trimming: 6 bases; junction bases outside the gene matches: 7. The length of the CDR3 is 16 residues. Germline CDR1 reads MNHEY; CDR2 reads SMNVEV (reference sequence). DNA of the CDR3: TGTGCCAGCAGTTTGGGGTGGACAGGGATTAATTCACCCCTCCACTTT. Translated, it gives CASSLGWTGINSPLHF.

The gene calls are TRBV19 and TRBJ2-7; D may be TRBD1 or TRBD2 (5 bases each). Germline CDR1 reads LNHDA; CDR2 reads SQIVND (reference sequence). Trimming cost V 4 bases and J 7 bases, with 17 bases left between them. The CDR3 runs 14 residues. The DNA for the CDR3 is TGTGCCAGTAGTACCGGGACGGTGTCTTGGGAGCAGTACTTC. This gives the protein CASSTGTVSWEQYF.

This clonotype occurred once. This chain's CDR3 is CATSRGGTSGSYEQYF. DNA of the CDR3: TGTGCCACCAGCAGGGGCGGGACTAGCGGGAGTTACGAGCAGTACTTC. The chain uses TRBV15 and TRBJ2-7, with TRBD2 matching over 14 bases. The J segment lost 4 bases and the V segment lost 3 bases, leaving 5 bases of the junction unmatched. CDR1 LNHNV and CDR2 YYDKDF come from the germline V gene (reference sequence). This CDR3 spans 16 amino acids.